The sequence of this TCR beta chain was determined in a study of blood T cell repertoires in COVID-19. The protocol was immunoSEQ multiplex PCR, while the TCRdb copy is restricted to in-frame clones and leaves out a portion. The top ten clones hold approximately 5.7% of a sample with fewer than 350,000 clones, roughly nine tenths of them seen once. The germline gives CDR1 MDHEN, CDR2 SYDVKM. V shed 4 bases, J shed 1 base, and the junction held 3 bases outside the gene matches. This CDR3 region has 15 residues. Sample: PBMCs or T cells enriched from blood (not recorded which). This TCR was recovered from a woman aged 35 to 49 who had recovered from COVID-19. The chain employs TRBV28 and TRBJ2-3; 9 bases align to TRBD2. The CDR3 is CASSSPSGGTDTQYF. The CDR3 DNA reads TGTGCCAGCAGTTCTCCTAGCGGGGGCACAGATACGCAGTATTTT.